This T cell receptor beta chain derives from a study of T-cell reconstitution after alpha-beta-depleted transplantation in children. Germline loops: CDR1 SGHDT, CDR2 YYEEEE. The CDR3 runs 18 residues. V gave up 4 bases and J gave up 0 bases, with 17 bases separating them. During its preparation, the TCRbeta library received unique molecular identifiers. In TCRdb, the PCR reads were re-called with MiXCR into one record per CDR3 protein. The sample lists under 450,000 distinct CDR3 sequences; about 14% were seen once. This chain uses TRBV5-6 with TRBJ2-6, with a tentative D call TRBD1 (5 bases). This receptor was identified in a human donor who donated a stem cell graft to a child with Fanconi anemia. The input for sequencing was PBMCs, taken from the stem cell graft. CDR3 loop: CASSPIQAESSGANVLTF. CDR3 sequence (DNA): TGTGCCAGCAGCCCGATACAGGCGGAAAGCTCTGGGGCCAACGTCCTGACTTTC.